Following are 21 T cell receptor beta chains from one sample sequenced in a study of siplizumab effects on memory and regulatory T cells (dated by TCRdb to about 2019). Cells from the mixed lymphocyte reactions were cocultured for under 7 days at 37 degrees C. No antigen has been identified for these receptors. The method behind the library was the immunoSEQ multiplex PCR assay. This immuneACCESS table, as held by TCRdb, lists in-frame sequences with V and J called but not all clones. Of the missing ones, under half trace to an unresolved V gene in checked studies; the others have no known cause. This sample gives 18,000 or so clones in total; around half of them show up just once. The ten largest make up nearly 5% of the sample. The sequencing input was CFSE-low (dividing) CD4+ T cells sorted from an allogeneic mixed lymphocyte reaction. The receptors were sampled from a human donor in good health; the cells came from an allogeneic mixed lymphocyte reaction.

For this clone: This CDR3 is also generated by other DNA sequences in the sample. This chain's CDR3 is CASSEGRSPNYGYTF. CDR3 nucleotides: TGTGCCAGCAGTGAAGGAAGAAGCCCTAACTATGGCTACACCTTC. This chain joins TRBV6-1 and TRBJ1-2; D gene ambiguous. The CDR3 has 15 residues. From germline, CDR1 is MNHNS and CDR2 SASEGT. V was trimmed by 1 base and J by 0 bases, leaving 9 bases between them.

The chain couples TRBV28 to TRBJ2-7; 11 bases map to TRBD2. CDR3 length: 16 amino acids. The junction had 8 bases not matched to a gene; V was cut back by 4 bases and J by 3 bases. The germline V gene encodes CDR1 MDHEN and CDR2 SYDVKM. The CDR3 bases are TGTGCCAGCAGTTCTAGCGGGGGGCTAAGGCTCTACGAGCAGTACTTC. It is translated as CASSSSGGLRLYEQYF. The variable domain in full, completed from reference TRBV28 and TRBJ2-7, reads DVKVTQSSRYLVKRTGEKVFLECVQDMDHENMFWYRQDPGLGLRLIYFSYDVKMKEKGDIPEGYSVSREKKERFSLILESASTNQTSMYLCASSSSGGLRLYEQYFGPGTRLTVT.

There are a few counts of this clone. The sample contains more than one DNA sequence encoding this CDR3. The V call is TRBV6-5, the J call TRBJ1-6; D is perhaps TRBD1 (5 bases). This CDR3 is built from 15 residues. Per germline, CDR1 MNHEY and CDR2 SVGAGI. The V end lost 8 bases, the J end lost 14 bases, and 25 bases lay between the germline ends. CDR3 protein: CASLGRDGGPRALHF. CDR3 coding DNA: TGTGCCAGCTTGGGACGGGACGGAGGTCCTCGGGCCCTCCACTTT.

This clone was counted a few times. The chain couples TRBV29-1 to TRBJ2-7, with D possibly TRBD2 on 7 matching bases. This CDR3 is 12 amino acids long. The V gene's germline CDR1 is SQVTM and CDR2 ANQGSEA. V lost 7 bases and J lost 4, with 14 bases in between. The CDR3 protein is CSGLRGGYEQYF. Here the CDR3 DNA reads TGCAGCGGCCTCAGGGGAGGGTACGAGCAGTACTTC.

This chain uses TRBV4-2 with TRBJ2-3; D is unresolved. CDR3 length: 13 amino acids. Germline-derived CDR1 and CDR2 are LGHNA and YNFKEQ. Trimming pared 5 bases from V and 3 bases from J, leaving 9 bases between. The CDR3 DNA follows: TGTGCCAGCAGCTTTAAGGGTACAGATACGCAGTATTTT. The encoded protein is CASSFKGTDTQYF.

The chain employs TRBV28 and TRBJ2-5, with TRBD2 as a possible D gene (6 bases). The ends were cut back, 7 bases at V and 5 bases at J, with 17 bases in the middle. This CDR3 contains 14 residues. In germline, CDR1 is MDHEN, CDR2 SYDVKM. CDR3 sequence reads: CASIGLLREETQYF. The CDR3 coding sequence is TGTGCCAGCATAGGACTCCTACGGGAGGAGACCCAGTACTTC.

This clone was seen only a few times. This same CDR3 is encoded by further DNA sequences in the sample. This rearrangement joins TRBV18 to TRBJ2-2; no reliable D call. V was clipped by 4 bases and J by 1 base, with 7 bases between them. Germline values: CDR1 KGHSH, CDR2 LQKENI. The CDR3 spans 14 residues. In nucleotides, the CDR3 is TGTGCCAGCTCACTAACAGTGAACACCGGGGAGCTGTTTTTT. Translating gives CASSLTVNTGELFF.

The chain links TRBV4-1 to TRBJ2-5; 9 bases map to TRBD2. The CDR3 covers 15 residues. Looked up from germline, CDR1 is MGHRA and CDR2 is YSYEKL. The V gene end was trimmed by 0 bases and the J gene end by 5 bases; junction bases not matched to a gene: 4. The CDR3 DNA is TGCGCCAGCAGCCAAGATGGGAGCGGGAGGGAGACCCAGTACTTC. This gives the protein CASSQDGSGRETQYF.

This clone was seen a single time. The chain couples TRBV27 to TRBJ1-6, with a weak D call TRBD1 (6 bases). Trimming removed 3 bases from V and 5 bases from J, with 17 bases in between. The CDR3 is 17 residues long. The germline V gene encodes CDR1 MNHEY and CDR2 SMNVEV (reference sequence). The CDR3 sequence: CASSFIGAGADNSPLHF. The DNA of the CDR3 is TGTGCCAGCAGTTTTATCGGAGCAGGGGCCGATAATTCACCCCTCCACTTT.

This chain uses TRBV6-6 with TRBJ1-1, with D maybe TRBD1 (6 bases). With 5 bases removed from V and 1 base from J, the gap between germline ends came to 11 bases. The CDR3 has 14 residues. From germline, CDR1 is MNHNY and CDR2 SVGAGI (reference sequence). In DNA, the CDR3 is TGTGCCAGCAGTCCCGGGACATCGAACACTGAAGCTTTCTTT. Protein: CASSPGTSNTEAFF.

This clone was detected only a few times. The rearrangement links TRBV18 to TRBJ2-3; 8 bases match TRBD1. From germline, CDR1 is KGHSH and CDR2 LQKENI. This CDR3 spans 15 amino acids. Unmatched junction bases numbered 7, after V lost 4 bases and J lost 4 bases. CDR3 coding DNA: TGTGCCAGCTCACGCGACAGGGGAAGCCCAGATACGCAGTATTTT. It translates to CASSRDRGSPDTQYF.

Here the CDR3 reads CASRERRSGEQFF. The DNA of the CDR3 is TGCGCCAGCAGGGAAAGGAGATCTGGAGAGCAGTTCTTC. The chain carries TRBV10-1 and TRBJ2-1; D unclear. The germline V and J ends were trimmed by 6 bases and 10 bases, with 16 bases remaining between them. Germline CDR1 reads WNHNN; CDR2 reads SYGVQD (reference sequence). This CDR3 contains 13 residues.

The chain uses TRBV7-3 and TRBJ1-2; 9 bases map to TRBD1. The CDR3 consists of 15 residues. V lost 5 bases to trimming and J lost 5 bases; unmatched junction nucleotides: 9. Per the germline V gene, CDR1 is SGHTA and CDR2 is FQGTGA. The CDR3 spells CASSPQQGARYGYTF. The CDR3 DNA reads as TGTGCCAGCAGCCCACAACAGGGGGCGCGTTATGGCTACACCTTC.

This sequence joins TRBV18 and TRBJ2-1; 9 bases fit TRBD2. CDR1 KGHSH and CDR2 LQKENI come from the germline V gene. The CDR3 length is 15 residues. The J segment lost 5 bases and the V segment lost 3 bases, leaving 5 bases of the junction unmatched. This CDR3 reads CASSPQRGENNEQFF. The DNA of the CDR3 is TGTGCCAGCTCACCCCAGCGGGGGGAAAACAATGAGCAGTTCTTC.

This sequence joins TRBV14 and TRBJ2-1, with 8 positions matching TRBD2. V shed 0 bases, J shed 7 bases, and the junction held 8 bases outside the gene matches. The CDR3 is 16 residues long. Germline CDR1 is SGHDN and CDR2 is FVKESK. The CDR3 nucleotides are TGTGCCAGCAGCCAAGAGAGGCGGGGGGTCGTTAATGAGCAGTTCTTC. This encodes CASSQERRGVVNEQFF. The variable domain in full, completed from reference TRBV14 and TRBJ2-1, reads EAGVTQFPSHSVIEKGQTVTLRCDPISGHDNLYWYRRVMGKEIKFLLHFVKESKQDESGMPNNRFLAERTGGTYSTLKVQPAELEDSGVYFCASSQERRGVVNEQFFGPGTRLTVL.

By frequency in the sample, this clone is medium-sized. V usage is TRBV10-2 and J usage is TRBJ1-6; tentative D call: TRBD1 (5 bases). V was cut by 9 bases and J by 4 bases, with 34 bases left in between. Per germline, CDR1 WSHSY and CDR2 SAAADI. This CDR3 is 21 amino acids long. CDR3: CARPSGAGQNGRGNYNSPLHF. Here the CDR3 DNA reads TGCGCCAGACCCTCTGGGGCAGGGCAAAACGGGAGAGGGAATTATAATTCACCCCTCCACTTT.

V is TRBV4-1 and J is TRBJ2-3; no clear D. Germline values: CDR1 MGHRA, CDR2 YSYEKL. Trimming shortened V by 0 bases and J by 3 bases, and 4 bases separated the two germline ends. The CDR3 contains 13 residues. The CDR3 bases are TGCGCCAGCAGCCAAGACTTGACAGATACGCAGTATTTT. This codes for CASSQDLTDTQYF.

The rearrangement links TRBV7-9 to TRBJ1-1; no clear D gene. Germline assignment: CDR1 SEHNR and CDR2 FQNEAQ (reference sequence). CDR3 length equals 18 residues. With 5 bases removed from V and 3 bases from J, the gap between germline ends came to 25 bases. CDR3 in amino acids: CASSQPRYLTRADTEAFF. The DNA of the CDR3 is TGTGCCAGCAGCCAACCCCGGTACCTAACGAGGGCGGACACTGAAGCTTTCTTT.

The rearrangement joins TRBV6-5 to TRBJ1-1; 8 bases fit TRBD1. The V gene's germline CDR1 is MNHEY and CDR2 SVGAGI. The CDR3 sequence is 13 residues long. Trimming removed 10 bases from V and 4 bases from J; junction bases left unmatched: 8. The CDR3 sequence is CAIIDRGGTEAFF. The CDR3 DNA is TGTGCCATTATAGACAGGGGTGGCACTGAAGCTTTCTTT.

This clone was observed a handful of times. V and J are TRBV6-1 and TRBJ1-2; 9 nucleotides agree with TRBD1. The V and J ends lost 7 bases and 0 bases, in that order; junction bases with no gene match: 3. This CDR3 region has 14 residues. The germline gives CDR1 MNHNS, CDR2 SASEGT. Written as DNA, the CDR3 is TGTGCCAGCACGCGGACAGGGGCTAACTATGGCTACACCTTC. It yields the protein CASTRTGANYGYTF.

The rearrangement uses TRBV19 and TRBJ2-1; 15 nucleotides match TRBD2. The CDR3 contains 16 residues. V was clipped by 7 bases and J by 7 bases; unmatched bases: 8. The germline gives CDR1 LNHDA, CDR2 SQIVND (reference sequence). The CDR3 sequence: CASTRTSGGALNEQFF. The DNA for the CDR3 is TGTGCCAGTACCCGGACTAGCGGGGGGGCGTTGAATGAGCAGTTCTTC.